What follows is one TCR beta chain and its context. Which antigen it targets is not known. This sample is drawn from a study of T cells expressing NK-cell markers (dated by TCRdb to about 2020). In terms of the full investigation: Three sorted T-cell subsets (CD3+CD56+NKG2C+, CD3+CD56+NKG2C- and CD3+CD56-NKG2C+) from about 8 donors had their TCR beta-chain repertoires profiled. Among the eight sequenced donors, seven were HCMV-seropositive and one was HCMV-seronegative. The eight sequenced donors were randomly selected healthy volunteers, three men and five women. Illumina HiSeq 2000/2500, MiSeq or NextSeq was used to sequence libraries as 2 x 150 bp reads.

A commercial ELISA kit detecting HCMV-specific IgG in serum was used to determine HCMV serostatus. Peripheral blood mononuclear cells were isolated from blood by Ficoll density gradient centrifugation. From the germline V gene (reference sequence), CDR1 is LNHDA and CDR2 is SQIVND. The CDR3 runs 16 residues from the cysteine to the phenylalanine. There is no recorded DNA. On the study overall, not on this receptor specifically: It remained unclear whether the expanded NKG2C-expressing T cell clones were specific for HCMV antigens. In over five donors, the dominant CD3+CD56+NKG2C+ clonotypes were among the top 10 CD8+ clonotypes and accounted for roughly 1.0-8% of CD8+ T cells. Those dominant clonotypes were again the most abundant among CD3+CD56-NKG2C+ cells in a handful of donors, at about 28.3-65%.

Sequencing was performed on an Illumina HiSeq 2000. 5'RACE template switching, by which a universal primer site and unique molecular identifiers were added, was used to make TCR beta cDNA libraries. Synthesis of cDNA was primed from the TCR beta constant segment and was followed by two consecutive PCR amplification steps. On the study's bioinformatics: MIGEC was used to demultiplex reads and group reads by UMI, and MiTCR was used to assemble and quantify clonotypes. To remove erroneous sequences, TCR cDNA sequences were retained only when supported by two or more reads. Downstream repertoire analysis used the tcR package, and clonotypes were matched across fractions by CDR3 nucleotide sequence plus V segment. Antigen specificity was annotated against VDJdb with VDJmatch, allowing one amino acid substitution in CDR3. The reads were reprocessed in TCRdb, with one entry per CDR3 protein sequence and no accompanying DNA. These V and J calls derive from TCRdb rather than the authors' analysis. The sample table on file contains roughly 390,000 distinct CDR3 sequences. The leading ten clones occupy around 10% of the sample.

Sequenced input: blood T cells: a sorted CD56 or NKG2C T cell subset, CD4+ or CD8+ T cells, or bulk PBMC T cells (not recorded which). The chain links TRBV19 with TRBJ2-1; lacking DNA, the TRBD2 call made by TCRdb goes unchecked. The receptor's source is a woman between 45 and 60 years old in good health. Donor details come from another sample of the same person, matched by shared clones. This receptor carries the CDR3 CASSLRTGLAGEEQFF.